The clone carrying this T cell receptor (beta chain) has at least ten counts. Its antigen remains unidentified. These data come from a study of Graves' ophthalmopathy and Graves' hyperthyroidism. Hyperthyroidism patients were newly diagnosed, under 2 months' duration, aged 18 to 65. The diagnostic workup employed clinical symptoms, serum thyroxine, TRAb, thyroid ultrasound and orbital computed tomography. General observations from the study: Thyroid clonotypes that were expanded above 0.001 frequency mostly also appeared in blood. The model flagged ophthalmopathy progression at roughly 71% sensitivity and 72% to 80% specificity.

Amplification of the TCR beta CDR3 regions used RNA transcripts (as template). The first round was an RT-PCR with HTBI primers, and the second round was a multiplex PCR. MiXCR was run by TCRdb on the multiplex PCR reads, yielding one entry per CDR3 protein. The sample has 1 million to 1.3 million distinct CDR3 sequences, about 35% seen once. The CDR3 is made up of 13 amino acids. Between the trimmed V and J ends, which lost 5 bases and 3 bases, there was a span of 10 bases. Germline loops: CDR1 DFQATT, CDR2 SNEGSKA (reference sequence). This TCR was sampled from an adult man with Graves' hyperthyroidism. V is TRBV20-1 and J is TRBJ1-4; D is uncertain. What was sequenced was peripheral blood or thyroid tissue (not recorded which). The CDR3 DNA is TGCAGTGCTCCAGGATTCTCTAATGAAAAACTGTTTTTT. This gives the protein CSAPGFSNEKLFF.